Shown below are 29 T cell receptor beta chains from a single sample sequenced in a study of T cell changes during pregnancy in multiple sclerosis. Profiled with immunoSEQ multiplex PCR; TCRdb holds only in-frame clones, not every one. The data contain tens of thousands of clones, over 80% of them seen just once; the ten biggest clones take up around 0.57%. The sample was CD4+ T cells from peripheral blood mononuclear cells, taken in the first trimester of pregnancy. All receptors come from a female donor with multiple sclerosis, enrolled in a pregnancy study.

CDR3 in DNA: TGCGCCAGCAGCAGGACAGTGTCGAACACTGAAGCTTTCTTT. Translating it yields CASSRTVSNTEAFF. V gene TRBV5-1 combines with J gene TRBJ1-1, with D possibly TRBD1 on 6 matching bases. V dropped 4 bases and J dropped 1 base, with 11 bases sitting between them. Per the germline V gene, CDR1 is SGHRS and CDR2 is YFSETQ. The CDR3 spans 14 residues.

The rearrangement joins TRBV27 to TRBJ2-5; 8 nucleotides agree with TRBD1. Trimming removed 5 bases from V and 3 bases from J; junction bases left unmatched: 11. Per germline, CDR1 MNHEY and CDR2 SMNVEV (reference sequence). The CDR3 extends over 16 amino acids. As DNA, the CDR3 is TGTGCCAGCAGTCTCTACCCAGGACAGGGAAAAGAGACCCAGTACTTC. Encoded protein: CASSLYPGQGKETQYF.

The J gene is TRBJ1-6, the V gene TRBV5-4, with D possibly matching TRBD1 (5 bases). Germline loops: CDR1 SGHNT, CDR2 YYREEE (reference sequence). The CDR3 loop spans 16 amino acids. Trimming removed 0 bases from V and 11 bases from J, with 18 bases in between. The CDR3 spells CASSLGGVPYGAPLHF. Here the CDR3 DNA reads TGTGCCAGCAGCTTGGGGGGGGTTCCCTACGGTGCACCCCTCCACTTT.

The rearrangement joins TRBV5-6 to TRBJ1-4, with D maybe TRBD1 (6 bases). Per germline, CDR1 SGHDT and CDR2 YYEEEE. This CDR3 comprises 17 residues. V lost 4 bases and J lost 7, with 23 bases in between. CDR3 sequence reads: CASSRKVQGPLGEKLFF. In DNA, the CDR3 is TGTGCCAGCAGCCGTAAGGTACAGGGACCACTGGGTGAAAAACTGTTTTTT. Full variable domain (outside the CDR3, taken from reference TRBV5-6 and TRBJ1-4): DAGVTQSPTHLIKTRGQQVTLRCSPKSGHDTVSWYQQALGQGPQFIFQYYEEEERQRGNFPDRFSGHQFPNYSSELNVNALLLGDSALYLCASSRKVQGPLGEKLFFGSGTQLSVL.

The chain uses TRBV28 and TRBJ2-2, with unresolved D. Trimming removed 6 bases at V and 0 bases at J, with 5 bases between. The CDR3 runs 13 residues. The germline V gene encodes CDR1 MDHEN and CDR2 SYDVKM. The CDR3 loop is CASRTTNTGELFF. For the CDR3, the DNA is TGTGCCAGCAGGACAACGAACACCGGGGAGCTGTTTTTT.

The chain uses TRBV15 and TRBJ1-4; D is possibly TRBD1 (6 bases). Germline V lookup: CDR1 LNHNV, CDR2 YYDKDF (reference sequence). The CDR3 is 13 amino acids. V lost 1 base, J lost 8 bases, and 8 bases lay in between. The CDR3 reads CATSRAGEEKLFF. The CDR3 bases are TGTGCCACCAGCAGAGCAGGGGAGGAAAAACTGTTTTTT.

V usage is TRBV7-6 and J usage is TRBJ2-2, with 7 bases identical to TRBD1. V dropped 5 bases and J dropped 6; count of bases not matched to a gene: 6. CDR1 and CDR2 (germline): SGHVS, FNYEAQ. The CDR3 consists of 14 residues. CDR3 protein: CASSPRGTSGELFF. The CDR3 region has the DNA TGTGCCAGCAGCCCCAGGGGGACCTCCGGGGAGCTGTTTTTT.

This chain connects TRBV7-3 to TRBJ2-1, with 8 bases that match TRBD2. CDR1 SGHTA and CDR2 FQGTGA come from the germline V gene. V gave up 5 bases and J gave up 4 bases; unmatched junction bases: 13. This CDR3 is 17 amino acids long. Here the CDR3 reads CASSRAGDGQSYNEQFF. The CDR3 bases are TGTGCCAGCAGCCGAGCGGGAGACGGACAGTCATACAATGAGCAGTTCTTC.

The rearrangement links TRBV13 to TRBJ2-2; 7 bases are a match to TRBD2. Trimming took 7 bases from V and 6 from J; bases not matched to a gene: 17. From germline, CDR1 is PRHDT and CDR2 FYEKMQ (reference sequence). The CDR3 extends over 17 amino acids. The CDR3 coding sequence is TGTGCCAGCACCCATATTCGGGCGGGAGTAGTGCCCGGGGAGCTGTTTTTT. It encodes CASTHIRAGVVPGELFF.

The genes are TRBV27 and TRBJ2-7, with D possibly being TRBD1 (6 bases). Germline V gene data show CDR1 as MNHEY and CDR2 as SMNVEV (reference sequence). The CDR3 is 16 amino acids. Trimming removed 5 bases at V and 2 bases at J, with 19 bases between. CDR3 sequence (DNA): TGTGCCAGCAGTCCCGAGGTGGGGGCTAGAACCTACGAGCAGTACTTC. Protein sequence: CASSPEVGARTYEQYF.

This clone was seen more than once but under ten times. CDR3 DNA sequence: TGTGCCATTGCCCAGGATAGCGCCCGGGGCTACACCTTC. It is translated as CAIAQDSARGYTF. This chain links TRBV10-3 with TRBJ1-2; D remains unclear. The CDR3 totals 13 residues. Germline values: CDR1 ENHRY, CDR2 SYGVKD. V was trimmed by 9 bases and J by 8 bases, leaving 19 bases between them.

This clone was seen a single time. CDR3 in DNA: TGTGCCAGCAGCTTCGCTGGACTAGCGGGATACGAGCAGTACTTC. This encodes CASSFAGLAGYEQYF. The chain carries TRBV7-2 and TRBJ2-7; 12 bases agree with TRBD2. Germline CDR1 SGHTA, CDR2 FQGNSA. CDR3 length: 15 residues. V lost 3 bases and J lost 4; bases outside the gene matches: 4. The variable domain in full, with the rest retrieved from reference TRBV7-2 and TRBJ2-7, is GAGVSQSPSNKVTEKGKDVELRCDPISGHTALYWYRQSLGQGLEFLIYFQGNSAPDKSGLPSDRFSAERTGGSVSTLTIQRTQQEDSAVYLCASSFAGLAGYEQYFGPGTRLTVT.

The chain recombines TRBV7-3 with TRBJ2-2; 12 bases match TRBD2. Trimming removed 0 bases from V and 4 bases from J; junction bases left unmatched: 6. This CDR3 has 18 amino acids. Germline loops: CDR1 SGHTA, CDR2 FQGTGA. The CDR3 protein is CASSLTAGLAGSTGELFF. CDR3 bases: TGTGCCAGCAGCTTAACGGCTGGACTAGCGGGGAGCACCGGGGAGCTGTTTTTT.

This clone was observed a single time. This rearrangement joins TRBV7-2 to TRBJ2-7, with TRBD1 matching over 10 bases. Losses at the gene ends were 4 bases for V and 3 bases for J; bases not matched to a gene: 9. Per germline, CDR1 SGHTA and CDR2 FQGNSA. The CDR3 length is 16 residues. CDR3 sequence reads: CASSYKSTGGFYEQYF. Here the CDR3 DNA reads TGTGCCAGCAGCTATAAGTCGACAGGGGGCTTCTACGAGCAGTACTTC.

This chain links TRBV11-2 with TRBJ2-1; no clear D. The CDR3 contains 13 residues. V was trimmed by 0 bases and J by 9 bases, leaving 9 bases between them. Per the germline V gene, CDR1 is SGHAT and CDR2 is FQNNGV. As DNA, the CDR3 is TGTGCCAGCAGCTTAGATCTATCAAGTGAGCAGTTCTTC. This sequence encodes CASSLDLSSEQFF.

The gene calls are TRBV7-2 and TRBJ2-3, with D possibly being TRBD2 (5 bases). Germline V gene sequence: CDR1 SGHTA, CDR2 FQGNSA. CDR3 size: 15 residues. V was clipped by 2 bases and J by 4 bases, with 13 bases between them. CDR3 in amino acids: CASSLLAGWADTQYF. The CDR3 DNA sequence: TGTGCCAGCAGCTTACTGGCGGGCTGGGCAGATACGCAGTATTTT.

The chain recombines TRBV7-2 with TRBJ2-7; a possible D gene is TRBD2 (5 bases). Germline V gene data show CDR1 as SGHTA and CDR2 as FQGNSA. Deletions cut 0 bases from V and 6 bases from J, with 9 bases between. The length of the CDR3 is 13 residues. The CDR3 protein is CASSLAGRGEQYF. CDR3 coding DNA: TGTGCCAGCAGCTTAGCGGGGAGAGGCGAGCAGTACTTC.

This clone is a singleton in its sample. The chain employs TRBV7-8 and TRBJ1-3, with D uncertain. In germline, CDR1 is SGHVS, CDR2 FQNEAQ. CDR3 length: 17 residues. The V and J ends lost 0 bases and 0 bases respectively, with 12 bases between them. CDR3 protein: CASSLARRTDSGNTIYF. CDR3 in DNA: TGTGCCAGCAGCTTAGCGCGGAGAACGGACTCTGGAAACACCATATATTTT.

The chain joins TRBV5-1 to TRBJ2-7, with 11 positions matching TRBD2. From germline, CDR1 is SGHRS and CDR2 YFSETQ. V was clipped by 4 bases and J by 4 bases; unmatched bases: 4. The CDR3 has 14 amino acids. The DNA of the CDR3 is TGCGCCAGCAGCACGACTAGCGGGAAGTACGAGCAGTACTTC. Encoded protein: CASSTTSGKYEQYF.

The genes are TRBV15 and TRBJ1-1; possible D gene TRBD1, 5 bases. V lost 4 bases and J lost 7, with 10 bases in between. The germline gives CDR1 LNHNV, CDR2 YYDKDF (reference sequence). The CDR3 has 12 residues. The CDR3 sequence is CATSKGQGEAFF. The CDR3 region has the DNA TGTGCCACCAGCAAAGGTCAGGGTGAAGCTTTCTTT.

The chain links TRBV29-1 to TRBJ2-1; the D gene is possibly TRBD1 (6 bases). The germline V gene has CDR1 SQVTM and CDR2 ANQGSEA. Trimming pared 7 bases from V and 9 bases from J, leaving 25 bases between. This CDR3 spans 15 amino acids. The CDR3 reads CSARLRDTGSSEQFF. DNA of the CDR3: TGCAGCGCACGACTCCGGGACACGGGGTCGAGTGAGCAGTTCTTC.

The chain has TRBV10-3 and TRBJ2-3, with TRBD2 identical over 9 bases. Germline V gives CDR1 ENHRY, CDR2 SYGVKD. The CDR3 sequence is 14 residues long. With V trimmed by 6 bases and J by 4 bases, 5 bases remained unmatched. The CDR3 protein is CAISPGLAADTQYF. CDR3 DNA: TGTGCCATCAGCCCGGGACTAGCAGCAGATACGCAGTATTTT.

Only a few counts were recorded for this clone. The genes are TRBV15 and TRBJ1-2; 9 bases line up with TRBD1. Trimming removed 5 bases from V and 12 bases from J; junction bases left unmatched: 25. The germline V gene has CDR1 LNHNV and CDR2 YYDKDF (reference sequence). The CDR3 has 18 amino acids. CDR3 sequence: CATSRDRANLSDLKLHTF. The CDR3, as DNA: TGTGCCACCAGCCGGGACAGGGCCAACCTCTCAGATCTTAAGTTACACACCTTC.

This clone was detected a few times. The chain carries TRBV14 and TRBJ2-7, with 7 bases aligning to TRBD1. This CDR3 has 13 residues. Germline V gene data show CDR1 as SGHDN and CDR2 as FVKESK. After removal of 5 bases from V and 4 bases from J, the junction contained 5 bases not matched to a gene. The CDR3 sequence: CASSRGLRYEQYF. The CDR3 DNA sequence: TGTGCCAGCAGCAGGGGGCTGAGGTACGAGCAGTACTTC.

The J gene is TRBJ1-5, the V gene TRBV7-3; the match to TRBD1 covers 10 bases. CDR3 size: 17 residues. Germline V gene lookup returns CDR1 SGHTA and CDR2 FQGTGA. V lost 7 bases and J lost 5; bases outside the gene matches: 14. DNA for the CDR3: TGTGCCAGCACCAAAGGGAGGGACAGGGGATATGATCAGCCCCAGCATTTT. It translates to CASTKGRDRGYDQPQHF.

This sequence joins TRBV19 and TRBJ1-3, with a possible D match to TRBD1 (6 bases). V lost 3 bases and J lost 1, with 10 bases in between. Germline assignment: CDR1 LNHDA and CDR2 SQIVND (reference sequence). The CDR3 has 15 amino acids. CDR3 DNA sequence: TGTGCCAGTAGTATTCCCAGGGGATCTGGAAACACCATATATTTT. Translated, it gives CASSIPRGSGNTIYF.

The table lists this clone with a count of one. CDR3 bases: TGTGCCAGCAGCTTGGGGCGGGGGATCCAAGAGACCCAGTACTTC. This encodes CASSLGRGIQETQYF. The chain links TRBV7-6 to TRBJ2-5; 7 bases are a match to TRBD2. CDR1 and CDR2 (germline): SGHVS, FNYEAQ. The V gene end was trimmed by 3 bases and the J gene end by 1 base; junction bases not matched to a gene: 5. The CDR3 has 15 amino acids.

This chain joins TRBV7-2 and TRBJ2-7; 9 nucleotides line up with TRBD1. The CDR3 is made up of 14 amino acids. The germline CDR1 and CDR2 sequences are SGHTA and FQGNSA. Losses at the gene ends were 5 bases for V and 2 bases for J; bases not matched to a gene: 4. The CDR3 DNA reads as TGTGCCAGCAGCCCCACAGGGGGCACCTACGAGCAGTACTTC. Translation gives CASSPTGGTYEQYF.

The rearrangement uses TRBV6-5 and TRBJ2-1; D may be TRBD2 (5 bases). CDR1 is MNHEY, CDR2 SVGAGI, per germline. The CDR3 is made up of 13 amino acids. Trimming shortened V by 6 bases and J by 7 bases, and 13 bases separated the two germline ends. CDR3 residues: CASRTGISNEQFF. DNA of the CDR3: TGTGCCAGCAGAACCGGGATCTCTAATGAGCAGTTCTTC.